The rows below give T cell receptor beta chains drawn from one sample of a study of blood T cell repertoires in COVID-19. The protocol was immunoSEQ multiplex PCR, while the TCRdb copy is restricted to in-frame clones and leaves out a portion. Among fewer than 90,000 clones listed, approximately 88% were seen once. Sequencing input: peripheral blood. Receptors were obtained from a man aged 65 to 85 with acute or convalescent COVID-19. CDR3s include the opening cysteine and the closing phenylalanine or tryptophan. The order of the fields is J gene, V gene, clone size, D gene, CDR3 protein, CDR3 DNA. The D gene is left open where the match is weak. Rows may omit the clone size; those that give it use once, few, many or a size class.

TRBJ2-1 | TRBV11-2 | NA | NA | CASSPQDEQFF | TGTGCCAGCAGCCCTCAGGATGAGCAGTTCTTC
TRBJ1-1 | TRBV6-5 | NA | NA | CASRSDSHMNTEAFF | TGTGCCAGCAGATCGGACAGCCACATGAACACTGAAGCTTTCTTT
TRBJ2-7 | TRBV5-1 | NA | NA | CASSKTATYEQYF | TGCGCCAGCAGCAAGACAGCTACCTACGAGCAGTACTTC
TRBJ1-1 | TRBV5-1 | NA | NA | CASSFDGLRGSTEAFF | TGCGCCAGCAGCTTTGATGGACTCCGGGGGAGCACTGAAGCTTTCTTT
TRBJ2-7 | TRBV10-2 | NA | TRBD1 | CASSYPDRVYEQYF | TGCGCCAGCAGCTACCCGGACAGGGTTTACGAGCAGTACTTC
TRBJ1-5 | TRBV19 | NA | TRBD1 | CASSIGQGAAQPQHF | TGTGCCAGTAGTATAGGGCAGGGGGCGGCTCAGCCCCAGCATTTT
TRBJ2-7 | TRBV19 | NA | TRBD1 | CASSIDAGGYEQYF | TGTGCCAGTAGTATAGACGCAGGGGGCTACGAGCAGTACTTC
TRBJ2-7 | TRBV29-1 | NA | NA | CSVGSTSSYEQYF | TGCAGCGTTGGTTCCACGAGCTCCTACGAGCAGTACTTC
TRBJ1-2 | TRBV20-1 | NA | NA | CTARVDYGYTF | TGCACCGCTCGGGTTGACTATGGCTACACCTTC
TRBJ1-1 | TRBV6-6 | NA | NA | CASSPRQVGIEAFF | TGTGCCAGCAGCCCCCGGCAGGTAGGAATTGAAGCTTTCTTT
TRBJ2-5 | TRBV7-8 | NA | NA | CASSLQGTQYF | TGTGCCAGCAGCTTGCAGGGGACCCAGTACTTC
TRBJ2-7 | TRBV12-2 | NA | NA | CASRTTGGRFYEQYF | TGTGCAAGTCGCACTACAGGGGGTCGATTCTACGAGCAGTACTTC
TRBJ2-1 | TRBV2 | many | TRBD2 | CASMVSGGRSEQFF | TGTGCCAGCATGGTTAGCGGGGGCCGTAGTGAGCAGTTCTTC
TRBJ2-3 | TRBV27 | NA | TRBD1 | CASSPGTGRSDTQYF | TGTGCCAGCAGTCCCGGGACAGGGAGGTCAGATACGCAGTATTTT
TRBJ2-7 | TRBV5-1 | NA | TRBD1 | CASSLGEFGTGTYEQYF | TGCGCCAGCAGCTTGGGGGAGTTCGGGACAGGGACCTACGAGCAGTACTTC
TRBJ1-4 | TRBV9 | NA | TRBD1 | CASSTGGGQEKLFF | TGTGCCAGCAGCACAGGGGGCGGGCAGGAAAAACTGTTTTTT
TRBJ2-2 | TRBV28 | NA | TRBD2 | CASSLPGLAGELFF | TGTGCCAGCAGTTTACCGGGACTAGCCGGGGAGCTGTTTTTT
TRBJ2-5 | TRBV9 | NA | TRBD1 | CASSVGQGTQETQYF | TGTGCCAGCAGCGTGGGACAGGGGACACAAGAGACCCAGTACTTC
TRBJ1-4 | TRBV6-5 | NA | TRBD1 | CASSSTGGEKLFF | TGTGCCAGCAGTTCTACAGGGGGGGAAAAACTGTTTTTT
TRBJ2-7 | TRBV24-1 | NA | NA | CATSDPQQGWFGISEQYF | TGTGCCACCAGTGATCCCCAACAGGGTTGGTTTGGTATTAGTGAGCAGTACTTC
TRBJ2-7 | TRBV9 | NA | NA | CASSVASVAPYEQYF | TGTGCCAGCAGCGTAGCTTCGGTCGCCCCCTACGAGCAGTACTTC
TRBJ2-1 | TRBV7-7 | NA | TRBD2 | CASSSLPYILAGKHPSHNEQFF | TGTGCTAGCAGCTCCCTACCTTACATACTAGCGGGAAAACACCCTTCCCACAATGAGCAGTTCTTC
TRBJ1-5 | TRBV7-2 | NA | NA | CASSPMIGQSNQPQHF | TGTGCCAGCAGCCCCATGATCGGACAGAGCAATCAGCCCCAGCATTTT
TRBJ2-7 | TRBV5-1 | NA | TRBD1 | CASSLVQGTYEQYF | TGCGCCAGCAGCTTGGTACAGGGGACCTACGAGCAGTACTTC
TRBJ2-7 | TRBV5-1 | once | TRBD2 | CASSLLASGSLEQYF | TGCGCCAGCAGCTTGTTAGCTAGCGGGAGTCTCGAGCAGTACTTC
TRBJ2-7 | TRBV18 | NA | NA | CASSLQGEQYF | TGTGCCAGCTCACTACAGGGCGAGCAGTACTTC
TRBJ1-2 | TRBV28 | NA | TRBD1 | CASRTPGQNYGYTF | TGTGCCAGCAGAACGCCGGGACAGAACTATGGCTACACCTTC
TRBJ2-7 | TRBV5-4 | NA | NA | CASSKGQTYEQYF | TGTGCCAGCAGCAAGGGACAAACCTACGAGCAGTACTTC
TRBJ2-1 | TRBV18 | NA | NA | CASSPLSENNEQFF | TGTGCCAGCTCACCGCTTAGTGAGAACAATGAGCAGTTCTTC
TRBJ1-5 | TRBV19 | once | NA | CASSRRDTGNQPQHF | TGTGCCAGTAGTCGTCGGGACACAGGCAATCAGCCCCAGCATTTT
TRBJ2-3 | TRBV7-3 | NA | NA | CASSSSGTTDTQYF | TGTGCCAGCAGCTCAAGCGGAACCACAGATACGCAGTATTTT
TRBJ1-5 | TRBV19 | NA | NA | CASSIVGTSYSNQPQHF | TGTGCCAGTAGTATAGTGGGGACTTCATATAGCAATCAGCCCCAGCATTTT
TRBJ2-7 | TRBV7-2 | NA | TRBD1 | CARMTGGGYEQYF | TGTGCCAGGATGACAGGGGGAGGATACGAGCAGTACTTC